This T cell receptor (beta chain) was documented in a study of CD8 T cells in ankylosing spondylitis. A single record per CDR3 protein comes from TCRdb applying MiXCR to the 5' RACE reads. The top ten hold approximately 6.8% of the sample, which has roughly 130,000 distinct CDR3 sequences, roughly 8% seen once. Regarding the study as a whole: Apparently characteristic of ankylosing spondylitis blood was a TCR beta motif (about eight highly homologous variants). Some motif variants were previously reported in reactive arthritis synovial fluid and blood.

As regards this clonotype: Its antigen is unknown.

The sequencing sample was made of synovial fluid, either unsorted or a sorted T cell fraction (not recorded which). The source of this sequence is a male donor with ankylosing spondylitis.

For the CDR3, the DNA is TGTGCCAGCAGTTACGAGAGAACCCTGCCTTTCTTT. The encoded protein is CASSYERTLPFF. V and J are TRBV6-6 and TRBJ1-1; no firm D call. The CDR3 is made up of 12 amino acids. V was cut by 2 bases and J by 12 bases, with 13 bases left in between. The germline V gene has CDR1 MNHNY and CDR2 SVGAGI (reference sequence).